A single sample gave rise to the 12 T cell receptor beta chains below, sequenced in a study of vaccination effects on CD4 cells after COVID-19. The antigens for these receptors are not known. Profiling relied on immunoSEQ multiplex PCR, and the TCRdb table lists in-frame clones only, not all of them. The table has some 40,000 clones, roughly 79% seen once. Following a 10-day culture, CD4+ T cells were purified. This material consisted of CD4+ T cells from PBMCs cultured without peptide, taken before COVID-19 vaccination. These receptors all stem from a human donor who received a COVID-19 vaccine.

This chain uses TRBV12-3 or TRBV12-4 with TRBJ1-2; possibly TRBD1 for D (5 bases). Trimming took off 5 bases at V and 6 bases at J, with 13 bases between the two ends. The length of the CDR3 is 13 residues. DNA for the CDR3: TGTGCCAGCAGTCCGAAAGGGGCGAATGGCTACACCTTC. Encoded protein: CASSPKGANGYTF.

This clone occurred once. The V gene is TRBV19, the J gene TRBJ2-7; 10 positions match TRBD2. The CDR3 sequence is 13 residues long. Germline assignment: CDR1 LNHDA and CDR2 SQIVND (reference sequence). Trimming cost V 7 bases and J 7 bases; bases outside gene matches: 7. CDR3 DNA sequence: TGTGCCAGTACCGCTAGCGGGAGCGGGGAGCAGTACTTC. As protein: CASTASGSGEQYF.

J is TRBJ2-1 and V is TRBV24-1; 7 positions match TRBD1. Germline CDR1 KGHDR, CDR2 SFDVKD. V shed 1 base and J 5 bases; nucleotides not matched to a gene: 4. The CDR3 runs to 15 residues. This CDR3 is CATSDFRDRDNEQFF. DNA for the CDR3: TGTGCCACCAGTGATTTTAGGGACAGAGACAATGAGCAGTTCTTC.

The chain links TRBV6-5 to TRBJ2-1, with D perhaps matching TRBD1 or TRBD2 (6 bases each). The V end was cut by 7 bases, the J end by 8 bases, with 18 bases between. The CDR3 spans 14 residues. Germline-derived CDR1 and CDR2 are MNHEY and SVGAGI. This chain's CDR3 is CASNKEGGLYEQFF. For the CDR3, the DNA is TGTGCCAGCAACAAAGAGGGGGGCTTGTATGAGCAGTTCTTC.

This clone was seen a handful of times. V is TRBV6-2 or TRBV6-3 and J is TRBJ2-1, with TRBD2 identical over 11 bases. From germline, CDR1 is MNHEY and CDR2 SVGEGT. The V segment lost 1 base and the J segment 0 bases; nucleotides outside the gene matches: 5. The CDR3 length is 18 residues. CDR3 loop: CASSYLGLAGISYNEQFF. The CDR3 coding sequence is TGTGCCAGCAGTTACTTAGGACTAGCGGGCATCTCCTACAATGAGCAGTTCTTC.

The chain joins TRBV7-2 to TRBJ2-1; 9 bases are a match to TRBD2. Germline CDR1 SGHTA, CDR2 FQGNSA. The CDR3 has 18 amino acids. The J segment lost 2 bases and the V segment lost 1 base, leaving 9 bases of the junction unmatched. The CDR3 is CASSLVLAGGTAYNEQFF. The CDR3 region has the DNA TGTGCCAGCAGCTTAGTTTTGGCGGGAGGGACTGCCTACAATGAGCAGTTCTTC. The full variable domain, rest sourced from reference TRBV7-2 and TRBJ2-1, is GAGVSQSPSNKVTEKGKDVELRCDPISGHTALYWYRQSLGQGLEFLIYFQGNSAPDKSGLPSDRFSAERTGGSVSTLTIQRTQQEDSAVYLCASSLVLAGGTAYNEQFFGPGTRLTVL.

The J gene is TRBJ2-1, the V gene TRBV5-4; TRBD1 matches 7 bases. CDR1 and CDR2 from the germline V gene are SGHNT and YYREEE (reference sequence). The CDR3 extends over 15 amino acids. V shed 4 bases and J 4 bases; nucleotides not matched to a gene: 8. CDR3 protein: CASSAGTEDYNEQFF. The CDR3 bases are TGTGCCAGCAGCGCCGGGACAGAAGATTACAATGAGCAGTTCTTC.

This rearrangement joins TRBV7-2 to TRBJ1-5, with TRBD1 matching 9 bases. CDR1 is SGHTA and CDR2 is FQGNSA in the germline V gene. V gave up 4 bases and J gave up 0 bases; unmatched junction bases: 13. The CDR3 is 19 residues long. The CDR3 DNA sequence: TGTGCCAGCAGCTCCGCTGAGGGACAGGGAACCAATAGCAATCAGCCCCAGCATTTT. It is translated as CASSSAEGQGTNSNQPQHF.

The chain recombines TRBV7-9 with TRBJ1-2, with 11 bases lining up with TRBD1. Germline V gene lookup returns CDR1 SEHNR and CDR2 FQNEAQ (reference sequence). J lost 6 bases, V lost 0 bases, and 3 bases had no gene match. This CDR3 comprises 15 residues. The CDR3 sequence: CASSLAGTGGHGYTF. The CDR3 region has the DNA TGTGCCAGCAGCTTAGCGGGGACAGGGGGACATGGCTACACCTTC.

Notes on this clone: At one end the junction does not follow the germline gene, possibly because of a read error. The chain employs TRBV18 and TRBJ2-2; D is uncertain. Per germline, CDR1 KGHSH and CDR2 LQKENI. There are 14 residues in the CDR3. The DNA for the CDR3 is TGTGCCAGCTCACTAGTTACGAATACCGGGGAGCTGTTTTTT. Its translation is CASSLVTNTGELFF.

The chain's CDR3 is CASRDRGRSPLHF. The CDR3 DNA is TGTGCCAGCAGGGACAGGGGTCGGTCACCCCTCCACTTT. This rearrangement joins TRBV7-2 to TRBJ1-6, with 9 bases lining up with TRBD1. The CDR3 covers 13 residues. Germline assignment: CDR1 SGHTA and CDR2 FQGNSA. J was trimmed by 10 bases and V by 6 bases; bases with no gene match: 4.

This clone showed up just a few times. The rearrangement uses TRBV11-2 and TRBJ2-7; D is unclear. The CDR3 length is 13 residues. V lost 3 bases and J 2 bases, leaving 8 bases between the germline ends. Per the germline V gene, CDR1 is SGHAT and CDR2 is FQNNGV. The CDR3, as DNA: TGTGCCAGCAGCTTCCGGCAGACCTACGAGCAGTACTTC. It is translated as CASSFRQTYEQYF.